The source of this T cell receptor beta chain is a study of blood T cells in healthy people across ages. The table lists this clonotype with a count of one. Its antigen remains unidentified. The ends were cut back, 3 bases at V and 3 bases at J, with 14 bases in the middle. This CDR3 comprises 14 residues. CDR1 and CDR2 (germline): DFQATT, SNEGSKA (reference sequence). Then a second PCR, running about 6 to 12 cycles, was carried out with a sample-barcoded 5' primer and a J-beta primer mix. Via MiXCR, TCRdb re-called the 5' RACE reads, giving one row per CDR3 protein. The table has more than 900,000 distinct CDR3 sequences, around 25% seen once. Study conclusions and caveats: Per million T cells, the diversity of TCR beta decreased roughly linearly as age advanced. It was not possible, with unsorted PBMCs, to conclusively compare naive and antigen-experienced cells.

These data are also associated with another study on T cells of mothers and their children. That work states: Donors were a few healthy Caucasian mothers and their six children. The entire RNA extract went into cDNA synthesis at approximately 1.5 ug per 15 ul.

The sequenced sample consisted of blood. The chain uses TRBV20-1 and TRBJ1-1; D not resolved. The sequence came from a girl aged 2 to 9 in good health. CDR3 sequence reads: CSARPRNYDTEAFF. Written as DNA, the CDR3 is TGCAGTGCTAGGCCCAGGAACTATGACACTGAAGCTTTCTTT.